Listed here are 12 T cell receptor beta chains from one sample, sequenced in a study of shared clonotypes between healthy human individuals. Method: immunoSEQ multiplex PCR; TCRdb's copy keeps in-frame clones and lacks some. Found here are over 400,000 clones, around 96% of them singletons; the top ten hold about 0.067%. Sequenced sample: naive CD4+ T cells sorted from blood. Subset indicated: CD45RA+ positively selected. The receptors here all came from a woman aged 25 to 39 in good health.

CDR3 in DNA: TGTGCCAGCAGTAGTAGCGGGACTAGCACAGATACGCAGTATTTT. It is translated as CASSSSGTSTDTQYF. The chain has TRBV25-1 and TRBJ2-3; 8 nucleotides agree with TRBD2. Trimming at V came to 5 bases and at J to 0 bases, leaving 4 bases not matched to a gene. The CDR3 is made up of 15 amino acids. Germline assignment: CDR1 MGHDK and CDR2 SYGVNS.

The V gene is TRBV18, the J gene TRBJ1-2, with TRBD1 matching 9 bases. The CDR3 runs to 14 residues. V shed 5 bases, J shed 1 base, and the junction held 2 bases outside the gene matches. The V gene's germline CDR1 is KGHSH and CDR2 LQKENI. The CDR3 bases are TGTGCCAGCTCAAGGGACAGGGATAACTATGGCTACACCTTC. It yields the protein CASSRDRDNYGYTF.

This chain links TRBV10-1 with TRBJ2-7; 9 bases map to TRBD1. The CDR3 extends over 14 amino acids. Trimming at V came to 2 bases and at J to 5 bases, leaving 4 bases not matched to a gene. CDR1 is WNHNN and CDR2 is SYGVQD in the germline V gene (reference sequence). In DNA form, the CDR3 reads TGCGCCAGCAGTGAGGCGGACAGGGGCAACGAGCAGTACTTC. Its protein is CASSEADRGNEQYF.

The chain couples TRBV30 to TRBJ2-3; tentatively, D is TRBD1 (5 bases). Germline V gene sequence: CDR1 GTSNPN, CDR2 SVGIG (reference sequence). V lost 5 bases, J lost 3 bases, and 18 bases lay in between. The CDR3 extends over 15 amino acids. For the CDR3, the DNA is TGTGCCTGGGGTGGAAGGCAGGGTTGGACAGATACGCAGTATTTT. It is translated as CAWGGRQGWTDTQYF.

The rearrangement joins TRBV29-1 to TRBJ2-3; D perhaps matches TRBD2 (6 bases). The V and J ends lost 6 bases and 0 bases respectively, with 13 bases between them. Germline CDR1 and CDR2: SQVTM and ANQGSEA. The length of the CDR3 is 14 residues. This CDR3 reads CSVLDSGSTDTQYF. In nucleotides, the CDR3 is TGCAGCGTCCTCGATAGCGGAAGCACAGATACGCAGTATTTT.

CDR3 DNA sequence: TGTGCCAGCAGTTGGACAGGCAGGACCTACGAGCAGTACTTC. Protein product: CASSWTGRTYEQYF. V usage is TRBV27 and J usage is TRBJ2-7; 7 bases agree with TRBD1. In germline, CDR1 is MNHEY, CDR2 SMNVEV (reference sequence). V gave up 4 bases and J gave up 2 bases; unmatched junction bases: 5. The CDR3 covers 14 residues.

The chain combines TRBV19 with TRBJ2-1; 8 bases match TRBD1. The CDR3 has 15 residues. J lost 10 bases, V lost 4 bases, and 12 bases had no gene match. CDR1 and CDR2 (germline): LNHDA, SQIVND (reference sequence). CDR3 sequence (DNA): TGTGCCAGTAGTACCGGACAGGGAAAAGTTAGGGAGCAGTTCTTC. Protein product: CASSTGQGKVREQFF.

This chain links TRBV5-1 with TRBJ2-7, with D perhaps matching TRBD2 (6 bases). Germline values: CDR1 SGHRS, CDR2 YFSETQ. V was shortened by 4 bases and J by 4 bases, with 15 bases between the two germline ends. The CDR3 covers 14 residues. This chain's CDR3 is CASSPQDGSYEQYF. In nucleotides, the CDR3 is TGCGCCAGCAGCCCCCAAGACGGGAGTTACGAGCAGTACTTC. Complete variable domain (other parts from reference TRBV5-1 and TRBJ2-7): KAGVTQTPRYLIKTRGQQVTLSCSPISGHRSVSWYQQTPGQGLQFLFEYFSETQRNKGNFPGRFSGRQFSNSRSEMNVSTLELGDSALYLCASSPQDGSYEQYFGPGTRLTVT.

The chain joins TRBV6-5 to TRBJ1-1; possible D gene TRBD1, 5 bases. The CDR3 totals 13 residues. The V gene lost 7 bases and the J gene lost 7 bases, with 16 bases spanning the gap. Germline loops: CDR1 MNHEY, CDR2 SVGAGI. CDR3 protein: CASTGDGWIEAFF. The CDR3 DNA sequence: TGTGCCAGCACCGGGGACGGCTGGATTGAAGCTTTCTTT.

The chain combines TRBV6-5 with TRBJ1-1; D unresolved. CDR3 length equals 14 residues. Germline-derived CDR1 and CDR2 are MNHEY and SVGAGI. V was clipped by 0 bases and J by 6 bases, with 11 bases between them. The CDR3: CASSYSSGVAEAFF. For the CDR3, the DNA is TGTGCCAGCAGTTACTCTTCCGGGGTGGCTGAAGCTTTCTTT.

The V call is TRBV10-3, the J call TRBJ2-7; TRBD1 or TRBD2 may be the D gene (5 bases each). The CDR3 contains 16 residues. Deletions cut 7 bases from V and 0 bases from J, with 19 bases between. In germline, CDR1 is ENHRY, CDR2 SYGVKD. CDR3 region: CAITKTGTGSSYEQYF. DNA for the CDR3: TGTGCCATCACTAAAACCGGGACGGGGAGCTCCTACGAGCAGTACTTC.

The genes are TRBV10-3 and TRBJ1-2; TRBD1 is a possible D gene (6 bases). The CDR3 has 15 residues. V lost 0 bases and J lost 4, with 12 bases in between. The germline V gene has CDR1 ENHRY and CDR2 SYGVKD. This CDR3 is CAISESRGGIYGYTF. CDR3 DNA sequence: TGTGCCATCAGTGAGTCGAGAGGGGGTATCTATGGCTACACCTTC.